This T cell receptor beta chain was obtained from a study of T cell responses to AZD1222 COVID-19 vaccine (dated by TCRdb to about 2021). As for the study more broadly: AZD1222 recipients with second doses at about 4 weeks or about 12 weeks were pooled, because spike-specific TCR depth and breadth did not differ between schedules. Trial participants were enrolled by age into subgroups of 18-55, 56-69 and 70-plus years, and around 150, 28 and 57 TCR-sequenced participants, respectively, were included in these subgroups. A total of 233 trial participants underwent TCR sequencing, of whom some 210 received two doses of AZD1222 and some 26 received two doses of the MenACWY control vaccine. Overall study results and their limits: In the small 56-69-year group, the increase in depth fell short of significance, most likely because of low power. Conclusions about previously exposed vaccinees were limited because only a handful of AZD1222 recipients were SARS-CoV-2 seropositive at baseline. After two AZD1222 doses, spike-specific TCR breadth and depth were significantly higher than at day 0 and than in MenACWY recipients. Because no samples from the day 14 peak response were available, repertoires could be characterized only after the peak T cell response. The vaccine-associated CD4 TCRs covered the entire spike protein, and the dominant responses fell in regions 160-218 and 743-854. Reportedly, close to half of the unique spike-specific TCRs recognized epitopes lying outside the regions that are mutated in the B.1.351 and B.1.1.7 variants. Participants were mostly white British and included more females than males, and it was suggested by the authors that clonal diversity may have been underestimated.

The CDR3 regions of human TCRbeta chains were analyzed by immunosequencing. Processing in the source paper ran as follows. TCRs in the repertoires were matched against a reference library of SARS-CoV-2-specific TCRs that had been generated with the MIRA antigen-specificity platform. Breadth meant the fraction of unique TCRs that were SARS-CoV-2-associated, whereas depth meant the fraction of total T cells that were SARS-CoV-2-associated. Using the MIRA data, each spike-specific TCR was assigned both to the spike region to which the TCR was reactive and to a CD4 or CD8 class. Log10-transformed breadth and depth values were compared by one-way ANOVA with Sidak's multiple comparisons tests. Not all clones reach the TCRdb copy of this immuneACCESS table, which keeps in-frame sequences only. Checked studies attribute under half of the gap to unresolved V genes and leave the rest unexplained. V, J and clone size derive from that table, while D and trimming were established from the DNA sequence. In this sample the table shows approximately 150,000 clones, about 89% of which occur a single time. 1.5% to 2% of the sample lies in the top ten.

As for this clone: Its specific antigen is unknown. No clone much larger than this one lies a single base away; base qualities are absent.

The sample's time point, from its label and the paper: baseline before first vaccination. The vaccinee samples were drawn from two UK trials, COV001 and COV002, one of which was a single-blind randomized controlled phase 2/3 trial testing AZD1222 (ChAdOx1 nCoV-19) in healthy adults. For TCRbeta chain sequencing, PBMC samples from trial participants were taken at day 0 and at day 28 after the second dose. The starting material was peripheral blood, obtained on day 0 of AZD1222 vaccination. This sequence originates from an adult in good health.

The sequenced DNA: TGCGCCAGCAGTTTCGTCCCGGGGGGCGATTTATATGGCTACACCTTC. Translated, this is CASSFVPGGDLYGYTF. Recombination connected TRBV4-3 to TRBJ1-2; D gene: possibly TRBD1, on 6 matching bases. The germline V gene encodes CDR1 LGHNA and CDR2 YSLEER. Taken from cysteine to phenylalanine, the CDR3 has 16 residues. Only CDR3 DNA is held: 48 bases, read in frame from base 1. Deletion took 6 bases off V and 5 bases off J, with a span of 22 bases between the germline ends.